Each of the 14 T cell receptor beta chains below was sequenced from the same sample in a study of CXCR3-negative and CXCR3-positive naive CD8 T cells. The TRB cDNA libraries were prepared by 5' RACE with UMI labels. Reanalyzing the 5' RACE reads, TCRdb keeps one entry per CDR3 protein, without DNA. This table lists 100,000 to 150,000 distinct CDR3 sequences. The sequencing input was naive CXCR3- CD8+ T cells from blood. Sample subset: CD45RO-CCR7+CD27+CD95- naive CD8+ T cells lacking CXCR3 (TNR3-). The receptors were gathered from a human donor in good health. Some clones in this sample may be carry-over from other donors' samples.

The CDR3 sequence: CASSWRGFYEQYF. This sequence joins TRBV4-1 and TRBJ2-7; the TCRdb D gene call, TRBD1, has no DNA to confirm it. CDR3 length: 13 amino acids. Germline CDR1 is MGHRA and CDR2 is YSYEKL.

The V and J genes are TRBV5-6 and TRBJ2-7; TCRdb selects TRBD2, and the lack of DNA leaves this call unchecked. Germline lookup yields CDR1 SGHDT and CDR2 YYEEEE. CDR3 size: 15 residues. This chain's CDR3 is CASSFERGPSYEQYF. The full variable domain, with the rest looked up from reference TRBV5-6 and TRBJ2-7, is DAGVTQSPTHLIKTRGQQVTLRCSPKSGHDTVSWYQQALGQGPQFIFQYYEEEERQRGNFPDRFSGHQFPNYSSELNVNALLLGDSALYLCASSFERGPSYEQYFGPGTRLTVT.

V is TRBV23-1 and J is TRBJ2-2; TCRdb lists TRBD1, though no DNA is available to test this call. TRBV23-1 has ORF status, its function being uncertain. CDR3 size: 14 residues. CDR3 residues: CASSQSHQGPQPFF.

The chain recombines TRBV29-1 with TRBJ2-2. From germline, CDR1 is SQVTM and CDR2 ANQGSEA. The CDR3 totals 12 residues. CDR3 amino acids: CSVVQDTGELFF.

CDR3: CASSLVEGIGAGELFF. The chain joins TRBV12-3 or TRBV12-4 to TRBJ2-2; TCRdb outputs TRBD1, but without DNA this stays unchecked. The CDR3 loop spans 16 amino acids.

The chain has TRBV11-2 and TRBJ2-2; TCRdb names TRBD1, which stays unverified in the absence of DNA. Germline loops: CDR1 SGHAT, CDR2 FQNNGV. This CDR3 has 16 residues. The CDR3 reads CASNQGAAGEAGELFF.

The chain carries TRBV28 and TRBJ2-3; the TRBD1 assignment by TCRdb is unverifiable without DNA. Germline loops: CDR1 MDHEN, CDR2 SYDVKM. The CDR3 contains 11 residues. CDR3 region: CASSLTGGRYF.

The J gene is TRBJ1-2, the V gene TRBV27; checking the TCRdb D call of TRBD1 is not possible without DNA. The CDR3 is 14 residues long. Germline lookup yields CDR1 MNHEY and CDR2 SMNVEV (reference sequence). The CDR3 is CASRYGTANYGYTF.

The chain joins TRBV6-5 to TRBJ2-1. CDR3 size: 14 residues. Germline V gene sequence: CDR1 MNHEY, CDR2 SVGAGI. CDR3 amino acids: CASSLLPHYNEQFF.

The rearrangement joins TRBV29-1 to TRBJ2-1. This CDR3 region has 12 residues. Germline-derived CDR1 and CDR2 are SQVTM and ANQGSEA. CDR3 sequence reads: CSVSKNYNEQFF.

V usage is TRBV4-2 and J usage is TRBJ2-1; TCRdb names TRBD1, which stays unverified in the absence of DNA. In germline, CDR1 is LGHNA, CDR2 YNFKEQ. This CDR3 has 17 residues. Here the CDR3 reads CASSQLGSGGLYNEQFF.

This chain uses TRBV12-3 or TRBV12-4 with TRBJ1-4; absent DNA, TCRdb's TRBD1 call cannot be checked. The CDR3 is 15 residues long. This chain's CDR3 is CASSLFNSRDEKLFF.

The V call is TRBV7-6, the J call TRBJ2-1; TCRdb selects TRBD1, and the lack of DNA leaves this call unchecked. Looked up from germline, CDR1 is SGHVS and CDR2 is FNYEAQ. The CDR3 contains 16 residues. CDR3 residues: CASSSTGGFLINEQFF.

This chain links TRBV29-1 with TRBJ2-2. The CDR3 extends over 13 amino acids. CDR1 and CDR2 from the germline V gene are SQVTM and ANQGSEA. This chain's CDR3 is CSATPQNTGELFF.